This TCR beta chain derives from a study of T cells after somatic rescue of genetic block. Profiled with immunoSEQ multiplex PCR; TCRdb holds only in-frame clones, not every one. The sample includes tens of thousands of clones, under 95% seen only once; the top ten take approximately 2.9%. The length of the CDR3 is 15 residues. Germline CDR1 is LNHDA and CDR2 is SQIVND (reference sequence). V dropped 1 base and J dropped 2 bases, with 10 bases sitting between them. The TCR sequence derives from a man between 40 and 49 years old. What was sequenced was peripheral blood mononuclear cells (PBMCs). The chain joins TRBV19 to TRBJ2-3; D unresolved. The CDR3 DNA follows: TGTGCCAGTAGTATAGCGGCAGCCTACACAGATACGCAGTATTTT. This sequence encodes CASSIAAAYTDTQYF.